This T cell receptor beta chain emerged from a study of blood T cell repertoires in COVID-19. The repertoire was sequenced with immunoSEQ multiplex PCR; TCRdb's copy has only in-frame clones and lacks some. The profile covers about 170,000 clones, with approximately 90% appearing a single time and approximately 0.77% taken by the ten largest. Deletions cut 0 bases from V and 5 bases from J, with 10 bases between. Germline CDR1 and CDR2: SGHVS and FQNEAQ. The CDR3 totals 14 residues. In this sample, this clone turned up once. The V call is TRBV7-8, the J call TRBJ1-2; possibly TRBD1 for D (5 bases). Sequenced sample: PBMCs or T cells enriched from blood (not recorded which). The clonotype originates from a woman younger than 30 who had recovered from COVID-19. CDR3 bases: TGTGCCAGCAGCTTAGCGCGGGACGGATATGGCTACACCTTC. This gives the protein CASSLARDGYGYTF.